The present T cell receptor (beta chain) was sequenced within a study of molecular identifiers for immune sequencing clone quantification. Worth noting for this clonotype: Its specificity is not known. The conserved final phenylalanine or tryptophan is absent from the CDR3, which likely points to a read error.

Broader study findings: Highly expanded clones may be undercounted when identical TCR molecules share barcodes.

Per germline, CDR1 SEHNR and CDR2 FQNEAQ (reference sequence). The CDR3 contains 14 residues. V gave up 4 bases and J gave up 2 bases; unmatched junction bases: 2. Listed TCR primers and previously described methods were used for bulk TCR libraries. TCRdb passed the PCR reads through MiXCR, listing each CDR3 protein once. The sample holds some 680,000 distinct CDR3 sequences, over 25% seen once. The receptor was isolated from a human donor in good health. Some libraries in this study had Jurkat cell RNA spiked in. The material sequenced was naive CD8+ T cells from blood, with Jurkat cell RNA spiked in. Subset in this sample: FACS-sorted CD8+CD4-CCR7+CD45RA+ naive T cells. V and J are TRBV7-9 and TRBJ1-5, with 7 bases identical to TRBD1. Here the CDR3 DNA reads TGTGCCAGCAGCTACGGACAGGGCAATCAGCCCCAGCATTCT. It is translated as CASSYGQGNQPQHS.